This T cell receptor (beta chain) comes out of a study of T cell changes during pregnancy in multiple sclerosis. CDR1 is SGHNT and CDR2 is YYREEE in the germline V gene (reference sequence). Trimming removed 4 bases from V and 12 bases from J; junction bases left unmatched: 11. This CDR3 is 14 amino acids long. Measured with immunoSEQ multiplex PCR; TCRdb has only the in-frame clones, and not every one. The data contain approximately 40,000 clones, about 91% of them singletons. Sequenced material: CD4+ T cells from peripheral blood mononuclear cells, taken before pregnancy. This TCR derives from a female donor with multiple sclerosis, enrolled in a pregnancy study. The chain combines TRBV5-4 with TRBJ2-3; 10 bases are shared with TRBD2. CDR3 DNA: TGTGCCAGCAGCCCAGGGGGACTAGCGACCACACAGTATTTT. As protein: CASSPGGLATTQYF. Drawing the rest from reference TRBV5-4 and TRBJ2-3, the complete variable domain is ETGVTQSPTHLIKTRGQQVTLRCSSQSGHNTVSWYQQALGQGPQFIFQYYREEENGRGNFPPRFSGLQFPNYSSELNVNALELDDSALYLCASSPGGLATTQYFGPGTRLTVL.